The T cell receptor beta chain under discussion was sequenced for a study of shared clonotypes between healthy human individuals. Study-level information: CD4 naive and memory got three plates each, CD8 naive two, CD8 memory one.

Negatively enriched CD4+ T cells were divided by CD45RA into naive and memory. The ends were cut back, 0 bases at V and 3 bases at J, with 9 bases in the middle. The CDR3 extends over 14 amino acids. Germline values: CDR1 SGHAT, CDR2 FQNNGV. The assay ran at deep level. DNA at 200 ng, roughly 30,000 T cell genomes, went into sorted-subset replicate PCRs. The method was immunoSEQ multiplex PCR; TCRdb's version includes in-frame clones alone and lacks a portion of them. The sample holds about 1.5 million clones, approximately 98% seen once. This clonotype originated in a man aged 25-45 years in good health. The chain has TRBV11-2 and TRBJ2-7; weak D call: TRBD2 (6 bases). Sequencing was performed on naive CD4+ T cells sorted from blood. As to subset: CD45RA+ positively selected. The CDR3 reads CASSLERTNYEQYF. CDR3 sequence (DNA): TGTGCCAGCAGCTTAGAGAGGACTAACTACGAGCAGTACTTC.